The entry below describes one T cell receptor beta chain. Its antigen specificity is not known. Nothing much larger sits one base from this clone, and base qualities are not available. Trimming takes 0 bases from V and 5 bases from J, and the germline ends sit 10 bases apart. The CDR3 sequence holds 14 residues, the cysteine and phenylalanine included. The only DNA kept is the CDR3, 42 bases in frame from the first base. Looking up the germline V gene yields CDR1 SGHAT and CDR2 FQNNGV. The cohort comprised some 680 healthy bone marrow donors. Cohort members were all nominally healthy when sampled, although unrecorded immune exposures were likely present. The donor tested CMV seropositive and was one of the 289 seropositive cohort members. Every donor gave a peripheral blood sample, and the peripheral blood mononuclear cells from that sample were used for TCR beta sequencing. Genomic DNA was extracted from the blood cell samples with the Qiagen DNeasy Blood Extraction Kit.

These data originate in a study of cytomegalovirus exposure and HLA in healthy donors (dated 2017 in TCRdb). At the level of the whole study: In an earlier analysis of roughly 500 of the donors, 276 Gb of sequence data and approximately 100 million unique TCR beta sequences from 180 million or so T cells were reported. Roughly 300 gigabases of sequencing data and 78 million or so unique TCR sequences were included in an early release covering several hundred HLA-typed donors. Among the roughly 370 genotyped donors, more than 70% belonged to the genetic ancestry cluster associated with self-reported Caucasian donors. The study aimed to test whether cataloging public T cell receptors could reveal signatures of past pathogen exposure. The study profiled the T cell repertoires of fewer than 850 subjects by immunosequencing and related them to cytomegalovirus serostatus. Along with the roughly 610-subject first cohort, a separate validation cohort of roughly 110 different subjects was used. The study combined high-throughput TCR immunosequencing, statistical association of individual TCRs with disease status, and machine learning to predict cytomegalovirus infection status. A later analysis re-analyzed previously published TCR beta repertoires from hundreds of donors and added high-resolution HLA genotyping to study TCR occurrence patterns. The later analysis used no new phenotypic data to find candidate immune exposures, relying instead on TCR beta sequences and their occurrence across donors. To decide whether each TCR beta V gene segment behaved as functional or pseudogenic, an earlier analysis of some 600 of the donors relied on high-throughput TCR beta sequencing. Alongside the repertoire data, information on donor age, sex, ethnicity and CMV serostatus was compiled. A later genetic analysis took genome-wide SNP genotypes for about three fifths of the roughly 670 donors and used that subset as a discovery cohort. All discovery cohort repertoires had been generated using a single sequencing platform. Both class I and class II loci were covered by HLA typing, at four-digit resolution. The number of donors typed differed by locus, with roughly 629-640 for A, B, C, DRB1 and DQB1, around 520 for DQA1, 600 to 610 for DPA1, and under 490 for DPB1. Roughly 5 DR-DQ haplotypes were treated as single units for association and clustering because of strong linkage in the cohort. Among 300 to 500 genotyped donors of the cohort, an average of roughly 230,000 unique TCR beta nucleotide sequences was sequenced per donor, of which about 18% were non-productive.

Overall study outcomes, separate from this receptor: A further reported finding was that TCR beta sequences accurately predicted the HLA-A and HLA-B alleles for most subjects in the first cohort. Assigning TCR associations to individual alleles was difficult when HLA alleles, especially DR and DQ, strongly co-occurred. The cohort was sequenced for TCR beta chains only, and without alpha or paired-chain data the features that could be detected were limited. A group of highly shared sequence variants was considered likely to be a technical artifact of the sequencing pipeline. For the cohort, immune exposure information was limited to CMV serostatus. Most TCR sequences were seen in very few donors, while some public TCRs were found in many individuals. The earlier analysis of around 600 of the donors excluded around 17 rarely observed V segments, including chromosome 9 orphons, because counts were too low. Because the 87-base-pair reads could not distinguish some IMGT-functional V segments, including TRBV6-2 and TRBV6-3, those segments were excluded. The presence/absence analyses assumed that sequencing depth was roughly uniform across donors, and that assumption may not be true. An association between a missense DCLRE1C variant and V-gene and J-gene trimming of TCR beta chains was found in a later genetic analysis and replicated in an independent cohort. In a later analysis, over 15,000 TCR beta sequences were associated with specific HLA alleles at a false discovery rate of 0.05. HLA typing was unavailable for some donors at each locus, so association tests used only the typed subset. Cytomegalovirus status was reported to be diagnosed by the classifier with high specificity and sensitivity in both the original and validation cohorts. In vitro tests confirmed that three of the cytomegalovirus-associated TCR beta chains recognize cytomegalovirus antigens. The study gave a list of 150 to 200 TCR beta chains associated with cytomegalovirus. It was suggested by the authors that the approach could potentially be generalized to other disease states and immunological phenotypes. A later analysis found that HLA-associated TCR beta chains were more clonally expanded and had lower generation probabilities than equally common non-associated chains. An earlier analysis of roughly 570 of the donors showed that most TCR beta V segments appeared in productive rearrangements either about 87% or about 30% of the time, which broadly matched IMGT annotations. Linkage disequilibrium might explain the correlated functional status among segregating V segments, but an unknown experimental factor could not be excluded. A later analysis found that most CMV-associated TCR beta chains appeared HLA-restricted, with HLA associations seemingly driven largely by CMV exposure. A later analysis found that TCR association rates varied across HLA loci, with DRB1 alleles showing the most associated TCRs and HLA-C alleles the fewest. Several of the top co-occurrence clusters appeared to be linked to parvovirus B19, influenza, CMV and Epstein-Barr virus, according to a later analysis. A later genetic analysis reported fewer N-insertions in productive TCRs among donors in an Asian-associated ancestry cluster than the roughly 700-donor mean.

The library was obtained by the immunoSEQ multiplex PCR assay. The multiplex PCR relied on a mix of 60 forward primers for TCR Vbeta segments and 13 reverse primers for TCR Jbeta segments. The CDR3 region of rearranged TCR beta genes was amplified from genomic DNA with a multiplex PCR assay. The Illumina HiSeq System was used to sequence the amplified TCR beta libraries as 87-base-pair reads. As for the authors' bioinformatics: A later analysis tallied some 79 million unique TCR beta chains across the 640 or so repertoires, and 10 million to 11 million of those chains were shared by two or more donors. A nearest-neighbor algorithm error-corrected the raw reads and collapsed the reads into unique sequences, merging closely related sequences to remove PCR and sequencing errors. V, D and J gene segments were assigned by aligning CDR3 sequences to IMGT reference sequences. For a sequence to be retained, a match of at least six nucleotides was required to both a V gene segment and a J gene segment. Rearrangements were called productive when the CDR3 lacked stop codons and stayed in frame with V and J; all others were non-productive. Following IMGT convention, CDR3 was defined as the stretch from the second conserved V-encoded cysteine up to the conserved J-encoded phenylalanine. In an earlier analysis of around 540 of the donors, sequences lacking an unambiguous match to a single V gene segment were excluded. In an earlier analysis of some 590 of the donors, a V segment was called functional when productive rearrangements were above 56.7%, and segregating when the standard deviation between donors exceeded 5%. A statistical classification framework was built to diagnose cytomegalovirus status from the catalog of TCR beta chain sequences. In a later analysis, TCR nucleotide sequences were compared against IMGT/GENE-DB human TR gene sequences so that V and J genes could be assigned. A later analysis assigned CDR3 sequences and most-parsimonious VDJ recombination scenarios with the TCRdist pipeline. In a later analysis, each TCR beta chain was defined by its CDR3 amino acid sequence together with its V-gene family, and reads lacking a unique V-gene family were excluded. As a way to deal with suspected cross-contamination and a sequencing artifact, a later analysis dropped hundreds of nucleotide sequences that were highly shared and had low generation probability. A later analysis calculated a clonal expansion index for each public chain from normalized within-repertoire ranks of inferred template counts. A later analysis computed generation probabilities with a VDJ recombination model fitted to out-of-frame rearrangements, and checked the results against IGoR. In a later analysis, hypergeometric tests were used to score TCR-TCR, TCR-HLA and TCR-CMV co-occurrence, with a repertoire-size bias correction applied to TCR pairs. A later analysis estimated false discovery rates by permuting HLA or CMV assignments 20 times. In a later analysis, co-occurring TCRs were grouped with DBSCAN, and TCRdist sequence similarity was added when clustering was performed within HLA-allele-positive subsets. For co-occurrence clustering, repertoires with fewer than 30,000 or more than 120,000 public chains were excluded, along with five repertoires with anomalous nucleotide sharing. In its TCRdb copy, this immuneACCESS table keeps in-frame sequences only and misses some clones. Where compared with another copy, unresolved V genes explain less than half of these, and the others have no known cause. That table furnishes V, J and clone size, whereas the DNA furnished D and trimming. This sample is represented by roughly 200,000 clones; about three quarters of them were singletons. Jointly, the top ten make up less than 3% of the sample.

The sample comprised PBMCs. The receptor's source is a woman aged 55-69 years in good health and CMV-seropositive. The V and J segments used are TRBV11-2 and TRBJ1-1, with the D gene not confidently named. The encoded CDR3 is CASSLEPRMTEAFF. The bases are TGTGCCAGCAGCTTAGAACCCAGGATGACTGAAGCTTTCTTT.